The entry below describes one T cell receptor beta chain. Read data end 3 residues before the CDR3 end; the end is taken from the germline J gene. The CDR3 runs 13 residues. Trimming took off 5 bases at V and 0 bases at J, with 8 bases between the two ends. The germline V gene has CDR1 SGHDT and CDR2 YYEEEE. This specimen belongs to a study of T cells in women clearing cervical HPV infection. Profiling relied on immunoSEQ multiplex PCR, and the TCRdb table lists in-frame clones only, not all of them. The sample data list tens of thousands of clones. The clonotype comes from a woman aged 18 to 75 with a cervical HPV16 infection that either progressed to CIN3+ or cleared (not recorded which). This chain connects TRBV5-6 to TRBJ2-5; no firm D call. Sequenced sample: blood buffy coat. The covered CDR3 bases are TGTGCCAGCAGATTGCGGTACCAAGAGACC. Residues: CASRLRYQET. In full, the CDR3 is CASRLRYQETQYF.